The following is a T cell receptor beta chain sequence with its context. Its antigen is not identified. The record originates from a study of T cell responses to AZD1222 COVID-19 vaccine. General observations from the study: The span of vaccine-associated CD4 TCRs extended across spike, with dominance at 160-218 and 743-854. Among the donors, most were white British and more were female, and clonal diversity was possibly underestimated.

Here immunoSEQ multiplex PCR was the method, and the copy in TCRdb shows in-frame clones only, minus some. The sample contains 98,000 or so clones, 88% of which appear only once. V lost 6 bases to trimming and J lost 2 bases, with 15 bases between them. The CDR3 is 15 amino acids. The germline V gene encodes CDR1 SEHNR and CDR2 FQNEAQ (reference sequence). V gene TRBV7-9 combines with J gene TRBJ2-3, with a weak D call TRBD1 (6 bases). This sequence originates from an adult in good health. The sample was peripheral blood, taken on day 0 of AZD1222 vaccination. The CDR3 loop reads CASRSTGSTTDTQYF. DNA for the CDR3: TGTGCCAGCAGGTCGACAGGTTCAACCACAGATACGCAGTATTTT.